The rows below give T cell receptor beta chains drawn from one sample of a study of CD8 T cells in ankylosing spondylitis. TCRdb re-analysed the 5' RACE reads in MiXCR, keeping a single row per CDR3 protein. This table has 700,000 to 850,000 distinct CDR3 sequences, 12% appearing once. Sequences were obtained from blood, either unsorted or a sorted T cell fraction (not recorded which). The receptors here all came from a male donor with ankylosing spondylitis. The CDR3 runs from the conserved cysteine through the conserved F or W. D genes are given only for firm matches. Clone size, where shown, is once, few, many, or a class for clones that have expanded.

v_gene: TRBV20-1; d_gene: TRBD2; abundance: .; j_gene: TRBJ2-7; CDR3aa: CSARDALAGEQYF; CDR3nt: TGCAGTGCTAGAGATGCCCTAGCGGGCGAGCAGTACTTC
v_gene: TRBV7-8; d_gene: .; abundance: few; j_gene: TRBJ2-7; CDR3aa: CASSLNRQALGEQYF; CDR3nt: TGTGCCAGCAGCTTAAATCGGCAGGCCCTTGGCGAGCAGTACTTC
v_gene: TRBV9; d_gene: .; abundance: few; j_gene: TRBJ2-5; CDR3aa: CASSVGGYETQYF; CDR3nt: TGTGCCAGCAGCGTAGGGGGTTATGAGACCCAGTACTTC
v_gene: TRBV20-1; d_gene: .; abundance: .; j_gene: TRBJ1-6; CDR3aa: CSARDYIGSPLHF; CDR3nt: TGCAGTGCTAGAGATTATATTGGTTCACCCCTCCACTTT
v_gene: TRBV30; d_gene: .; abundance: many; j_gene: TRBJ2-3; CDR3aa: CAWRGALRWAQYF; CDR3nt: TGTGCCTGGAGGGGAGCGTTGAGGTGGGCGCAGTATTTT
v_gene: TRBV5-1; d_gene: TRBD2; abundance: few; j_gene: TRBJ2-1; CDR3aa: CASSAGGQGYEQFF; CDR3nt: TGCGCCAGCAGTGCGGGGGGCCAGGGATATGAGCAGTTCTTC
v_gene: TRBV4-3; d_gene: TRBD1; abundance: once; j_gene: TRBJ2-1; CDR3aa: CASSQADRGLLDEQFF; CDR3nt: TGCGCCAGCAGCCAAGCGGACAGGGGGCTTTTAGATGAGCAGTTCTTC
v_gene: TRBV9; d_gene: TRBD2; abundance: .; j_gene: TRBJ2-1; CDR3aa: CASSVESGGLNEQFF; CDR3nt: TGTGCCAGCAGCGTAGAATCGGGAGGGCTGAATGAGCAGTTCTTC
v_gene: TRBV5-1; d_gene: TRBD2; abundance: many; j_gene: TRBJ2-1; CDR3aa: CASSRTSGDYNEQFF; CDR3nt: TGCGCCAGCAGCCGGACTAGCGGGGATTACAATGAGCAGTTCTTC
v_gene: TRBV11-2; d_gene: TRBD2; abundance: few; j_gene: TRBJ2-2; CDR3aa: CASYRLAGNTGELFF; CDR3nt: TGTGCCAGCTACCGACTAGCGGGGAACACCGGGGAGCTGTTTTTT
v_gene: TRBV5-1; d_gene: .; abundance: many; j_gene: TRBJ2-1; CDR3aa: CASSNGGSYNEQFF; CDR3nt: TGCGCCAGCAGCAACGGGGGCTCCTACAATGAGCAGTTCTTC
v_gene: TRBV4-3; d_gene: .; abundance: few; j_gene: TRBJ1-4; CDR3aa: CASSHATGANEKLFF; CDR3nt: TGCGCCAGCAGCCATGCGACAGGAGCTAATGAAAAACTGTTTTTT
v_gene: TRBV6-6; d_gene: .; abundance: .; j_gene: TRBJ1-5; CDR3aa: CASSYSSRGQPQHF; CDR3nt: TGTGCCAGCAGTTACTCTTCCCGTGGGCAGCCCCAGCATTTT
v_gene: TRBV29-1; d_gene: .; abundance: many; j_gene: TRBJ1-5; CDR3aa: CSVSGPGTNQPQHF; CDR3nt: TGCAGCGTTTCAGGCCCCGGAACCAATCAGCCCCAGCATTTT
v_gene: TRBV20-1; d_gene: TRBD2; abundance: .; j_gene: TRBJ2-3; CDR3aa: CSAIGGLAGGTDTQYF; CDR3nt: TGCAGTGCTATAGGGGGCCTAGCGGGGGGCACAGATACGCAGTATTTT
v_gene: TRBV20-1; d_gene: .; abundance: .; j_gene: TRBJ2-2; CDR3aa: CSASRAGAGELFF; CDR3nt: TGCAGTGCTAGTAGGGCTGGGGCCGGGGAGCTGTTTTTT
v_gene: TRBV7-9; d_gene: .; abundance: many; j_gene: TRBJ1-1; CDR3aa: CASSLASGQMNTEAFF; CDR3nt: TGTGCCAGCAGCTTAGCGTCCGGACAGATGAACACTGAAGCTTTCTTT
v_gene: TRBV7-3; d_gene: .; abundance: few; j_gene: TRBJ2-3; CDR3aa: CASSSSYTAKDTQYF; CDR3nt: TGTGCCAGCAGCTCCTCGTATACGGCAAAGGATACGCAGTATTTT
v_gene: TRBV6-2/TRBV6-3; d_gene: .; abundance: .; j_gene: TRBJ2-3; CDR3aa: CATNRVADTQYF; CDR3nt: TGTGCCACCAACCGGGTGGCAGATACGCAGTATTTT
v_gene: TRBV27; d_gene: .; abundance: few; j_gene: TRBJ2-3; CDR3aa: CASSRGRFSTDTQYF; CDR3nt: TGTGCCAGCAGCCGCGGTCGTTTCAGCACAGATACGCAGTATTTT
v_gene: TRBV6-2/TRBV6-3; d_gene: TRBD1; abundance: .; j_gene: TRBJ2-7; CDR3aa: CATGQGIYEQYF; CDR3nt: TGTGCGACCGGACAGGGAATATACGAGCAGTACTTC
v_gene: TRBV20-1; d_gene: .; abundance: few; j_gene: TRBJ1-1; CDR3aa: CSAGERANTEAFF; CDR3nt: TGCAGTGCTGGCGAGAGGGCGAACACTGAAGCTTTCTTT
v_gene: TRBV6-5; d_gene: .; abundance: few; j_gene: TRBJ2-1; CDR3aa: CASSYRPNLISYNEQFF; CDR3nt: TGTGCCAGCAGTTATCGGCCCAACCTGATTTCCTACAATGAGCAGTTCTTC
v_gene: TRBV20-1; d_gene: .; abundance: many; j_gene: TRBJ2-3; CDR3aa: CSASYTPASTDTQYF; CDR3nt: TGCAGTGCTAGTTACACGCCAGCTAGCACAGATACGCAGTATTTT
v_gene: TRBV15; d_gene: .; abundance: few; j_gene: TRBJ2-7; CDR3aa: CATSRDYSGFGSYEQYF; CDR3nt: TGTGCCACCAGCAGAGATTATAGTGGGTTCGGGTCCTACGAGCAGTACTTC
v_gene: TRBV29-1; d_gene: TRBD2; abundance: many; j_gene: TRBJ2-7; CDR3aa: CSVLAGPSYEQYF; CDR3nt: TGCAGCGTTCTAGCGGGACCCTCCTACGAGCAGTACTTC
v_gene: TRBV20-1; d_gene: .; abundance: many; j_gene: TRBJ2-1; CDR3aa: CSARALPARSYNEQFF; CDR3nt: TGCAGTGCTAGGGCGCTCCCGGCCCGCTCCTACAATGAGCAGTTCTTC
v_gene: TRBV28; d_gene: .; abundance: .; j_gene: TRBJ2-7; CDR3aa: CASISSYEQYF; CDR3nt: TGTGCCAGCATAAGCTCCTACGAGCAGTACTTC
v_gene: TRBV19; d_gene: .; abundance: .; j_gene: TRBJ2-7; CDR3aa: CASSIDRRTNSYEQYF; CDR3nt: TGTGCCAGTAGTATAGATCGAAGGACAAACTCCTACGAGCAGTACTTC
v_gene: TRBV6-4; d_gene: TRBD1; abundance: .; j_gene: TRBJ2-1; CDR3aa: CASSAGTGNEQFF; CDR3nt: TGTGCCAGCAGTGCCGGGACAGGGAATGAGCAGTTCTTC
v_gene: TRBV4-1; d_gene: TRBD2; abundance: many; j_gene: TRBJ2-3; CDR3aa: CASSQPVGTSPTDTQYF; CDR3nt: TGCGCCAGCAGCCAGCCGGTCGGGACTAGCCCCACAGATACGCAGTATTTT
v_gene: TRBV24-1; d_gene: TRBD2; abundance: many; j_gene: TRBJ2-1; CDR3aa: CATSDWGTSGVNEQFF; CDR3nt: TGTGCCACCAGTGATTGGGGGACTAGCGGGGTGAATGAGCAGTTCTTC
v_gene: TRBV20-1; d_gene: TRBD1; abundance: many; j_gene: TRBJ1-1; CDR3aa: CSADQGAGDVTEAFF; CDR3nt: TGCAGTGCTGACCAGGGGGCCGGGGACGTTACGGAAGCTTTCTTT
v_gene: TRBV20-1; d_gene: .; abundance: few; j_gene: TRBJ2-3; CDR3aa: CSGTGGLAGSHTDTQYF; CDR3nt: TGCAGTGGCACAGGGGGTCTAGCGGGATCACACACAGATACGCAGTATTTT
v_gene: TRBV2; d_gene: .; abundance: .; j_gene: TRBJ2-1; CDR3aa: CASKAESYEQFF; CDR3nt: TGTGCCAGCAAGGCGGAGTCCTATGAGCAGTTCTTC
v_gene: TRBV20-1; d_gene: TRBD1; abundance: .; j_gene: TRBJ2-4; CDR3aa: CSAWDRVVQYF; CDR3nt: TGCAGTGCCTGGGACAGGGTGGTTCAGTACTTC
v_gene: TRBV4-3; d_gene: .; abundance: .; j_gene: TRBJ1-5; CDR3aa: CASSLDIGSNSNQPQHF; CDR3nt: TGCGCCAGCAGCCTGGATATAGGTTCCAATAGCAATCAGCCCCAGCATTTT
v_gene: TRBV25-1; d_gene: TRBD1; abundance: few; j_gene: TRBJ2-2; CDR3aa: CASRGDSNTGELFF; CDR3nt: TGTGCCAGCAGGGGGGACAGTAACACCGGGGAGCTGTTTTTT
v_gene: TRBV20-1; d_gene: TRBD2; abundance: many; j_gene: TRBJ2-3; CDR3aa: CSARDLAGAADTQYF; CDR3nt: TGCAGTGCTAGAGATCTAGCGGGAGCGGCAGATACGCAGTATTTT
v_gene: TRBV20-1; d_gene: TRBD2; abundance: many; j_gene: TRBJ2-1; CDR3aa: CSARAGTSGRGEQFF; CDR3nt: TGCAGTGCTAGAGCTGGGACTAGCGGGAGGGGTGAGCAGTTCTTC